The following is a TCR beta chain sequence with its context. Its antigen is still unknown. The data stem from a study of a mutant IDH1 vaccine in newly diagnosed glioma. The sample's time point: week 35, safety follow-up. What each vaccine dose contained was 300 ug of mutant IDH1 20-mer peptide, accompanied by topical imiquimod. J was trimmed by 4 bases and V by 10 bases; bases with no gene match: 17. The CDR3 sequence is 16 residues long. Germline loops: CDR1 ENHRY, CDR2 SYGVKD. Clones were read by immunoSEQ multiplex PCR, and TCRdb kept only the in-frame ones, dropping some. The table lists over 65,000 clones, approximately 88% of them singletons.

Sequencing was performed on PBMCs, taken from a glioma patient whose treatment included an IDH1 peptide vaccine. J is TRBJ2-3 and V is TRBV10-3, with 7 bases lining up with TRBD1. The receptor's source is a man aged 18-30 years with glioma. CDR3 residues: CATASPQGMASDTQYF. DNA for the CDR3: TGTGCCACCGCCTCACCACAGGGGATGGCGTCAGATACGCAGTATTTT.